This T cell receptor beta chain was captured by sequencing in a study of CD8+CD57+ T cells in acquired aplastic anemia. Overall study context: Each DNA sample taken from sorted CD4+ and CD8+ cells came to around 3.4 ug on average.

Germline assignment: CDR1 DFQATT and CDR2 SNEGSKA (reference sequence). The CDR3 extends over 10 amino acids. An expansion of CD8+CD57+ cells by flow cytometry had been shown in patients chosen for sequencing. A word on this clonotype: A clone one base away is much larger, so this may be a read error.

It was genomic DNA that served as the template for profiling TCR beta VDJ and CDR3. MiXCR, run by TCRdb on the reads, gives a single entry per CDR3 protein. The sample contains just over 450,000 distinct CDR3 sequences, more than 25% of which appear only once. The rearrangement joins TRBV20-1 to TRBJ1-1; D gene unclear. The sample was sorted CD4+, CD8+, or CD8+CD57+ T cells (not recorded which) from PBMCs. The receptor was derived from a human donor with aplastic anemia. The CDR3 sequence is CSTESTEASF. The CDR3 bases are TGCAGTACTGAATCGACTGAAGCTTCCTTT.